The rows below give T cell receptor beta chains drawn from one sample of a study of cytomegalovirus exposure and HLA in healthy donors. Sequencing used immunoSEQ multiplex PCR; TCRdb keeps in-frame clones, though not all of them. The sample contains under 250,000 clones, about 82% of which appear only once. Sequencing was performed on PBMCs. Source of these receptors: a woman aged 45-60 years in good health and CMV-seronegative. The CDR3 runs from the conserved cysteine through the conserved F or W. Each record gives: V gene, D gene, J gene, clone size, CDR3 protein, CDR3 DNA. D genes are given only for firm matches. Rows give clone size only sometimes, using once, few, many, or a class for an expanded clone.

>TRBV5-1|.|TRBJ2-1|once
CASSLTGTSYNEQFF
TGCGCCAGCAGCTTGACGGGTACCTCCTACAATGAGCAGTTCTTC
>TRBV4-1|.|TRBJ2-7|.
CASSLESWSSHEQYF
TGCGCCAGCAGCCTCGAGTCTTGGAGCTCCCACGAGCAGTACTTC
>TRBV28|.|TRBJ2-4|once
CASSFVLAKNIQYF
TGTGCCAGCAGTTTCGTTCTAGCCAAAAACATTCAGTACTTC
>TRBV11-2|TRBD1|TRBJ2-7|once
CASSPPATGDRGRYEQYF
TGTGCCAGCAGCCCCCCTGCGACCGGGGACAGGGGTCGATACGAGCAGTACTTC
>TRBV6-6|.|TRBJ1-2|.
CASTLPPGSQYYGYTF
TGTGCCAGCACCCTCCCCCCCGGGTCTCAGTACTATGGCTACACCTTC
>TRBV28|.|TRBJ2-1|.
CASSPSDNEQFF
TGTGCCAGCAGTCCATCAGACAATGAGCAGTTCTTC
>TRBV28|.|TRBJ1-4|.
CASRLLYGTEKLFF
TGTGCCAGCAGACTACTTTACGGCACTGAAAAACTGTTTTTT
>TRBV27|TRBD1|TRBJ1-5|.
CASRDRDSAWHF
TGTGCCAGCAGGGACAGGGACTCAGCATGGCATTTT
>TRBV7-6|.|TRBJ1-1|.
CASSFGGNTEAFF
TGTGCCAGCAGCTTTGGGGGCAACACTGAAGCTTTCTTT
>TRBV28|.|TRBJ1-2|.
CASSLPTGLYGYTF
TGTGCCAGCAGTCTCCCGACAGGCCTCTATGGCTACACCTTC
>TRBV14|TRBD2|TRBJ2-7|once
CASSQDRGTSGSYEQYF
TGTGCCAGCAGCCAAGACCGTGGGACTAGCGGGAGCTACGAGCAGTACTTC
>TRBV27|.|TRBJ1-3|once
CASSPGGQVRNTIYF
TGTGCCAGCAGTCCGGGGGGACAAGTACGGAACACCATATATTTT
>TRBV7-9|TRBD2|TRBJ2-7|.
CARSLLAGTAYEQYF
TGTGCCAGAAGCCTCCTAGCGGGAACTGCCTACGAGCAGTACTTC
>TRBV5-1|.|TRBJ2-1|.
CASSLGESSYNEQFF
TGCGCCAGCAGCTTGGGGGAGAGCTCCTACAATGAGCAGTTCTTC
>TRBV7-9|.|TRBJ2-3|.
CASSSGNRLVGTQYF
TGTGCCAGCAGCTCCGGTAACAGGTTGGTGGGTACGCAGTATTTT
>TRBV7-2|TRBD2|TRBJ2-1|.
CASTLGEGGTRNEQFF
TGTGCCAGCACCCTAGGGGAGGGCGGGACTAGGAATGAGCAGTTCTTC
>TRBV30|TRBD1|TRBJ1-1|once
CAGARGPGTGVTEAFF
TGTGCAGGTGCGAGGGGCCCGGGGACAGGGGTCACTGAAGCTTTCTTT
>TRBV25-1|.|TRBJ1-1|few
CASRGSIGGGSTEAFF
TGTGCCAGCCGTGGAAGTATCGGCGGTGGGAGCACTGAAGCTTTCTTT
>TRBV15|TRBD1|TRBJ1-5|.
CATSKRTGSTTDQPQHF
TGTGCCACCAGCAAGAGGACAGGTTCGACGACGGATCAGCCCCAGCATTTT
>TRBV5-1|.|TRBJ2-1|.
CASGLSGSYNEQFF
TGCGCCAGCGGGCTGAGCGGCTCCTACAATGAGCAGTTCTTC
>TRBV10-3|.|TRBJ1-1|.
CAIRTVMNTEAFF
TGTGCCATACGGACAGTTATGAACACTGAAGCTTTCTTT
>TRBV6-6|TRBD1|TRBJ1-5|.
CASTTGGPNQPQHF
TGTGCCAGCACCACAGGGGGGCCAAATCAGCCCCAGCATTTT
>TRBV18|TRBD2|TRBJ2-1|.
CASSPKAFGTSGYNEQFF
TGTGCCAGCTCACCAAAGGCTTTCGGGACTAGCGGTTACAATGAGCAGTTCTTC
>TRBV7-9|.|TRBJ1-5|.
CASSPSVTGNLVQPQHF
TGTGCCAGCAGCCCTTCCGTCACAGGGAATTTAGTGCAGCCCCAGCATTTT
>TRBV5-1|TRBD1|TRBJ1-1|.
CASRGQGTYTEAFF
TGCGCCAGCAGAGGACAGGGGACGTACACTGAAGCTTTCTTT
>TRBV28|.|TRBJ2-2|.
CASNFLGGTNTGELFF
TGTGCCAGCAATTTCTTAGGGGGTACGAACACCGGGGAGCTGTTTTTT
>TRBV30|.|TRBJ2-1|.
CAWSRGSSYNEQFF
TGTGCCTGGAGTCGGGGGAGCTCCTACAATGAGCAGTTCTTC
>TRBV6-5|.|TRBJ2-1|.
CASREEFFEQFF
TGTGCCAGCCGAGAGGAGTTCTTTGAGCAGTTCTTC
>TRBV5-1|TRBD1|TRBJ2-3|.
CASSLYRGQTDTQYF
TGCGCCAGCAGCTTGTACAGGGGGCAGACAGATACGCAGTATTTT
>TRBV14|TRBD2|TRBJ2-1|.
CASSQGASGASYNEQFF
TGTGCCAGCAGCCAAGGTGCAAGCGGGGCCTCCTACAATGAGCAGTTCTTC
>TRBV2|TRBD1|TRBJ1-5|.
CASSIQGTSNQPQHF
TGTGCCAGCAGTATACAGGGGACGAGCAATCAGCCCCAGCATTTT
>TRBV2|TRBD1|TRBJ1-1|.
CASSHDRGAEAFF
TGTGCCAGCAGTCACGACAGGGGGGCTGAAGCTTTCTTT
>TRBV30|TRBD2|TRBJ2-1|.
CAWLPGLAGVRSHNEQFF
TGTGCCTGGCTTCCCGGACTAGCGGGAGTGAGATCGCACAATGAGCAGTTCTTC
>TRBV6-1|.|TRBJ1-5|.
CASSGGVGSNQPQHF
TGTGCCAGCAGTGGGGGGGTGGGCAGCAATCAGCCCCAGCATTTT
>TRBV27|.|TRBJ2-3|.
CASSPWHDTDTQYF
TGTGCCAGCAGTCCCTGGCACGACACAGATACGCAGTATTTT
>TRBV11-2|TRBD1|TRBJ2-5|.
CAGSLGPGTGGTKTQYF
TGTGCCGGCAGCTTAGGCCCAGGGACAGGGGGCACGAAGACCCAGTACTTC
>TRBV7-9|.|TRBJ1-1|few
CASSPTGIVNTEAFF
TGTGCCAGCAGCCCAACAGGGATAGTGAACACTGAAGCTTTCTTT
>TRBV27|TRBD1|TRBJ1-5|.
CASSLIAGTGGRPQHF
TGTGCCAGCAGTTTAATAGCGGGGACAGGGGGTCGGCCCCAGCATTTT
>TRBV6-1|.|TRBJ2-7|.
CASRLDRPREYF
TGTGCCAGCAGGCTCGACAGGCCCCGGGAGTACTTC
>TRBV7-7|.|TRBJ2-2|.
CASSDPPGYRTGELFF
TGTGCCAGCAGCGATCCCCCGGGATATCGCACCGGGGAGCTGTTTTTT
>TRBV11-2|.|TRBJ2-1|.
CASSLDPGFCEQFF
TGTGCCAGCAGCTTAGACCCGGGATTTTGTGAGCAGTTCTTC
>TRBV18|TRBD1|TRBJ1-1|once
CASSPMVPGTGGRGTEAFF
TGTGCCAGCTCACCTATGGTCCCTGGGACAGGGGGCCGGGGCACTGAAGCTTTCTTT
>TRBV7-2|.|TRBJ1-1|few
CASSLTGLNTEAFF
TGTGCCAGCAGCTTAACAGGGCTGAACACTGAAGCTTTCTTT
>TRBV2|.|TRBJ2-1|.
CASNRGGSYNEQFF
TGTGCCAGCAACCGTGGAGGCTCCTACAATGAGCAGTTCTTC
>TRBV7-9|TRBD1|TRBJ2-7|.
CSSSSPGQGVADF
TGTTCCAGCAGCTCACCGGGACAGGGGGTTGCAGACTTC